These T cell receptor beta chains were read from a single sample in a study of circulating and synovial CD4+ cells in juvenile arthritis. The method was immunoSEQ multiplex PCR; TCRdb's version includes in-frame clones alone and lacks a portion of them. This table holds approximately 3,500 clones, roughly 79% found once. Sequenced material: CD4+ T cells from synovial fluid. These receptors were collected from a human donor with juvenile idiopathic arthritis. Each CDR3 is given with its conserved first and last residue. The D gene is left open where the match is weak. Clone size is given for some rows only: seen once, a few or many times, or a class if the clone is expanded.

cdr3_aa | cdr3_nt | clone_size | j_call | v_call | d_call
CASKFLGDNEQFF | TGTGCCAGTAAGTTCTTGGGAGACAATGAGCAGTTCTTC | few | TRBJ2-1 | TRBV19 | -
CASRMDYLRNEQFF | TGTGCCAGTAGAATGGACTACCTCCGCAATGAGCAGTTCTTC | large | TRBJ2-1 | TRBV19 | -
CASSQIKDYTDTQYF | TGTGCCAGCAGCCAGATTAAGGACTACACAGATACGCAGTATTTT | - | TRBJ2-3 | TRBV28 | -
CASSWTSGGAETQYF | TGTGCCAGCAGCTGGACTAGCGGGGGGGCAGAGACCCAGTACTTC | - | TRBJ2-5 | TRBV7-2 | TRBD2
CASINPTGLDQPQHF | TGTGCCAGCATTAACCCGACAGGGCTTGATCAGCCCCAGCATTTT | - | TRBJ1-5 | TRBV21-1 | -
CASSRGELNPYYEQYF | TGCGCCAGCAGCCGGGGTGAACTAAACCCTTACTACGAGCAGTACTTC | - | TRBJ2-7 | TRBV5-1 | -
CTSSHKLAGGGTDTQYF | TGCACCAGCAGCCACAAACTAGCGGGAGGCGGAACAGATACGCAGTATTTT | few | TRBJ2-3 | TRBV1 | -
CASSESGEQYF | TGCGCCAGCAGTGAATCAGGAGAGCAGTACTTC | - | TRBJ2-7 | TRBV10-1 | -
CASSDGGSSYNEQFF | TGTGCCAGCAGTGATGGCGGCAGCTCCTACAATGAGCAGTTCTTC | - | TRBJ2-1 | TRBV11-2 | -
CASSLASGGADTQYF | TGCGCCAGCAGCTTGGCTAGCGGGGGAGCAGATACGCAGTATTTT | - | TRBJ2-3 | TRBV5-1 | TRBD2
CASSPPRGYGYTF | TGTGCCAGCAGTCCCCCTCGGGGATATGGCTACACCTTC | - | TRBJ1-2 | TRBV27 | -
CASSKRDWRRAQYF | TGTGCCAGCAGCAAACGGGACTGGCGACGGGCGCAGTATTTT | - | TRBJ2-3 | TRBV7-8 | -
CASSPSGGAYNEQFF | TGCGCCAGCAGCCCGAGCGGGGGGGCCTACAATGAGCAGTTCTTC | - | TRBJ2-1 | TRBV4-3 | TRBD2
CASSVRLQGEEQYF | TGTGCCAGCAGTGTTCGACTACAGGGAGAGGAGCAGTACTTC | - | TRBJ2-7 | TRBV6-5 | -
CASSYVRGTGTEAFF | TGTGCCAGCAGTTACGTCAGGGGTACGGGGACTGAAGCTTTCTTT | - | TRBJ1-1 | TRBV6-5 | -
CASSQGGYGGYTF | TGTGCCAGCAGCCAAGGAGGGTATGGTGGCTACACCTTC | once | TRBJ1-2 | TRBV5-6 | -